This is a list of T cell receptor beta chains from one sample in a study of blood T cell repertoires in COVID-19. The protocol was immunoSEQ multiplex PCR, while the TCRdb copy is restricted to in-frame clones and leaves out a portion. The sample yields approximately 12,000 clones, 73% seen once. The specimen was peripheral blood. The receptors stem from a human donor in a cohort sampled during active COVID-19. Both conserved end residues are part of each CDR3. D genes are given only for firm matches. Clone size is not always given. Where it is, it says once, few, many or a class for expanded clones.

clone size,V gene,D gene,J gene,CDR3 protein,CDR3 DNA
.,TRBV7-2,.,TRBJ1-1,CASSFRRVNTEAFF,TGTGCCAGCAGCTTCCGAAGAGTGAACACTGAAGCTTTCTTT
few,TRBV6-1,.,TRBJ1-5,CASSEYSNQPQHF,TGTGCCAGCAGTGAGTATAGCAATCAGCCCCAGCATTTT
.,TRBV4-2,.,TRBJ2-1,CASSQTDSYNEQFF,TGTGCCAGCAGCCAAACCGACAGCTACAATGAGCAGTTCTTC
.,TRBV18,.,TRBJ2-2,CASSLRRIDKSNTGELFF,TGTGCCAGCTCACTCCGTCGGATTGACAAATCGAACACCGGGGAGCTGTTTTTT
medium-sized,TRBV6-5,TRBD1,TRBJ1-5,CASSYRQGDLQPQHF,TGTGCCAGCAGTTACCGACAGGGAGACCTCCAGCCCCAGCATTTT
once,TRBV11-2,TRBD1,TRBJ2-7,CASSLDHDRDSYEQYF,TGTGCCAGCAGCTTAGATCACGACAGGGACTCCTACGAGCAGTACTTC
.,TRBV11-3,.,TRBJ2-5,CASSSQGSSRETQYF,TGTGCCAGCAGCTCGCAGGGGTCCAGCCGAGAGACCCAGTACTTC
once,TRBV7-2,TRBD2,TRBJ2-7,CASTPEVAGGPHEQYF,TGTGCCAGCACCCCTGAGGTAGCGGGAGGGCCCCACGAGCAGTACTTC
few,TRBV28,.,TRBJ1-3,CASSPFYGGAGNTIYF,TGTGCCAGCAGTCCCTTTTACGGGGGGGCAGGAAACACCATATATTTT
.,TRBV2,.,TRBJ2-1,CASNPEVTYNEQFF,TGTGCCAGCAACCCCGAGGTAACCTACAATGAGCAGTTCTTC
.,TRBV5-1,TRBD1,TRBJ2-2,CASSPGQGRTGELFF,TGCGCCAGCAGCCCCGGACAGGGCCGGACCGGGGAGCTGTTTTTT
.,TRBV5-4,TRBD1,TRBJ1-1,CASSLGQGGYTEAFF,TGTGCCAGCAGCCTCGGACAGGGAGGGTACACTGAAGCTTTCTTT
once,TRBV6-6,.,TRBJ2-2,CASRGHLTGELFF,TGTGCCAGCAGGGGACACCTCACCGGGGAGCTGTTTTTT
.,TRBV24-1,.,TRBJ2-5,CATSDLTGLGETQYF,TGTGCCACCAGTGATCTAACAGGGTTGGGGGAGACCCAGTACTTC
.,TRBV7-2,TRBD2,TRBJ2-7,CASSLAHLLAGGAPYEQYF,TGTGCCAGCAGCTTAGCCCATCTCCTAGCGGGAGGGGCTCCGTACGAGCAGTACTTC
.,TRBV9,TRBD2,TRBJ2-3,CASSVRTSGRTDTQYF,TGTGCCAGCAGCGTTCGGACTAGCGGGCGCACAGATACGCAGTATTTT
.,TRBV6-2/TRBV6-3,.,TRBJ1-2,CASSYRVDGYTF,TGTGCCAGCAGTTACAGAGTAGATGGCTACACCTTC
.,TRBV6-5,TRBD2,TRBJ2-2,CASSYHGGVYGELFF,TGTGCCAGCAGTTACCACGGGGGGGTTTACGGGGAGCTGTTTTTT
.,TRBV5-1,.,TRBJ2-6,CASSLVLAGANVLTF,TGCGCCAGCAGCTTGGTTCTAGCTGGGGCCAACGTCCTGACTTTC
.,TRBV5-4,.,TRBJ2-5,CASSLVVEETQYF,TGTGCCAGCAGCTTGGTGGTAGAAGAGACCCAGTACTTC
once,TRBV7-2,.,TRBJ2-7,CASSFVDSFYEQYF,TGTGCCAGCAGCTTCGTGGACTCATTCTACGAGCAGTACTTC
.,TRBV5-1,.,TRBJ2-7,CASSLGVYEQYF,TGCGCCAGCAGCTTAGGAGTGTACGAGCAGTACTTC
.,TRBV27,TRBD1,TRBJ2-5,CASSTDRLSPQYF,TGTGCCAGCAGTACGGACAGGCTGAGTCCCCAGTACTTC
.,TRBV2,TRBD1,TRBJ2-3,CASMDRYSTDTQYF,TGTGCCAGCATGGACAGGTACAGCACAGATACGCAGTATTTT
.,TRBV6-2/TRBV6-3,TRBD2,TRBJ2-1,CASSYSLGGSSYNEQFF,TGTGCCAGCAGTTACTCGCTGGGCGGGAGCTCCTACAATGAGCAGTTCTTC
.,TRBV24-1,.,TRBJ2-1,CATSDGGRSSSYNEQFF,TGTGCCACCAGTGATGGAGGGCGGAGTAGCTCCTACAATGAGCAGTTCTTC
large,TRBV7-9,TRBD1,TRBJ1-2,CASRDSLNYGYTF,TGTGCCAGCCGGGACAGCCTTAACTATGGCTACACCTTC
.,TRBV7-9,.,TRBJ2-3,CASSLALVARGSPTDTQYF,TGTGCCAGCAGCTTAGCCTTGGTGGCTCGGGGTTCACCCACAGATACGCAGTATTTT
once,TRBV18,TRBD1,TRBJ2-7,CASSDRGGSNEQYF,TGTGCCAGCTCCGACAGGGGTGGGAGCAACGAGCAGTACTTC
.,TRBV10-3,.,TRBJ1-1,CAISEGQWNTEAFF,TGTGCCATCAGTGAGGGACAGTGGAACACTGAAGCTTTCTTT
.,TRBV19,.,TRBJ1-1,CASSDPWASLNTEAFF,TGTGCCAGTAGTGACCCCTGGGCCTCGTTGAACACTGAAGCTTTCTTT
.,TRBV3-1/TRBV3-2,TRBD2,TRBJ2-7,CASSQERSSGSEQYF,TGTGCCAGCAGCCAAGAGCGGTCTAGCGGGTCCGAGCAGTACTTC
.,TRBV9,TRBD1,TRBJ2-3,CASRPRQGSTDTQYF,TGTGCCAGCCGTCCTAGACAGGGGAGCACAGATACGCAGTATTTT
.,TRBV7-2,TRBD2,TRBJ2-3,CASSLEREGLDTQYF,TGTGCCAGCAGCTTAGAACGGGAGGGCCTAGATACGCAGTATTTT
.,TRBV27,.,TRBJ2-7,CASSLLQGASEQYF,TGTGCCAGCAGTCTCCTCCAAGGGGCTAGCGAGCAGTACTTC
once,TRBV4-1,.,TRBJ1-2,CASSQVLGQRRNTF,TGCGCCAGCAGCCAGGTCCTCGGACAGAGAAGGAACACCTTC
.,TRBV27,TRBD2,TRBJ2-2,CASSLVLALNTGELFF,TGTGCCAGCAGTTTGGTACTAGCGTTGAACACCGGGGAGCTGTTTTTT
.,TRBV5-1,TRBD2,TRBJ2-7,CASSFGLAGVNSYEQYF,TGCGCCAGCAGCTTTGGACTAGCGGGAGTCAACTCCTACGAGCAGTACTTC
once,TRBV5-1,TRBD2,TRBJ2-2,CASSFSAGAGELFF,TGCGCCAGCAGCTTCAGCGCGGGAGCCGGGGAGCTGTTTTTT
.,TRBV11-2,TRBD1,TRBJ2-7,CASSFRTGLNEQYF,TGTGCCAGCAGCTTTCGGACAGGTTTGAACGAGCAGTACTTC
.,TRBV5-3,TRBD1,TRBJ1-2,CARSPVGGQGGRGANYGYTF,TGTGCCAGAAGCCCCGTTGGAGGACAGGGCGGGCGCGGCGCTAACTATGGCTACACCTTC
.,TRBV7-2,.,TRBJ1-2,CASSFSRGTDGYTF,TGTGCCAGCAGCTTTTCTCGGGGGACTGATGGCTACACCTTC
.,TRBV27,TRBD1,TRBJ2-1,CATQGQSSYNEQFF,TGTGCCACCCAGGGACAGAGCTCCTACAATGAGCAGTTCTTC
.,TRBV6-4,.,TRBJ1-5,CASSDPRGGKQPQHF,TGTGCCAGCAGTGACCCGAGGGGGGGGAAACAGCCCCAGCATTTT
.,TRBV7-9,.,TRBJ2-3,CASSLALASTDTQYF,TGTGCCAGCAGCTTAGCGCTGGCCAGCACAGATACGCAGTATTTT
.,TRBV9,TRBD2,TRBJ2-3,CASSVEQRGGTDTQYF,TGTGCCAGCAGCGTAGAGCAGCGGGGGGGCACCGATACGCAGTATTTT
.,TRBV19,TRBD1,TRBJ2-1,CASSRDRASSYNEQFF,TGTGCCAGTAGTAGGGACAGGGCTAGCTCCTACAATGAGCAGTTCTTC
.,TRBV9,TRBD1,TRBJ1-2,CASSVSTGALSYTF,TGTGCCAGCAGCGTTTCAACAGGGGCCCTAAGCTACACCTTC
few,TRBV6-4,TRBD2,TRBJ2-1,CASPLAGGRNEQFF,TGTGCCAGCCCCTTAGCGGGGGGCAGAAATGAGCAGTTCTTC
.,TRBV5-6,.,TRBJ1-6,CASSSLGQGNSPLHF,TGTGCCAGCAGCTCCCTGGGGCAGGGGAATTCACCCCTCCACTTT
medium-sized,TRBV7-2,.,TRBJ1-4,CASSSQGATNEKLFF,TGTGCCAGCAGCTCACAGGGTGCAACTAATGAAAAACTGTTTTTT
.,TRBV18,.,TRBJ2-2,CASSSRALLGTGELFF,TGTGCCAGCTCCTCGCGGGCTCTTCTAGGCACCGGGGAGCTGTTTTTT
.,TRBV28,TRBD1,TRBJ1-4,CASSPQGVGNEKLFF,TGTGCCAGCAGTCCACAGGGGGTGGGTAATGAAAAACTGTTTTTT
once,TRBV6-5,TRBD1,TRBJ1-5,CASRKGQGNQPQHF,TGTGCCAGCAGAAAGGGACAGGGCAATCAGCCCCAGCATTTT
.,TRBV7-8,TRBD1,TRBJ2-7,CASSLEISDRSFSYEQYF,TGTGCCAGCAGCTTAGAAATTTCGGACAGGTCCTTCTCCTACGAGCAGTACTTC